This TCR beta chain derives from a study of T cells in Graves' hyperthyroidism and ophthalmopathy. Background on the study: Peripheral blood sampling occurred at initial diagnosis, before any treatment.

Losses at the gene ends were 6 bases for V and 3 bases for J; bases not matched to a gene: 9. This CDR3 contains 16 residues. In germline, CDR1 is SNHLY, CDR2 FYNNEI. This clonotype was recorded many times. What it binds is not known. Uncontrolled infection, other autoimmune disease, pregnancy or lactation disqualified patients from enrolment. Overall study findings and caveats: Also found in blood were most expanded thyroid clonotypes above 0.001. A median roughly six months before onset, the model predicted ophthalmopathy.

RNA transcripts gave rise to amplified TCR beta CDR3 regions. In the first-round RT-PCR of the TCR CDR3, the HTBI primer set was used. TCRdb recomputed calls from the multiplex PCR reads with MiXCR, one row per CDR3 protein. The repertoire has roughly 700,000 distinct CDR3 sequences, about 15% of them found once; the top ten carry roughly 10%. The chain joins TRBV2 to TRBJ1-5, with 9 bases that match TRBD1. The specimen sequenced was blood. The clonotype originates from a woman between 18 and 29 years old with Graves' hyperthyroidism. Here the CDR3 reads CASSPGTGRHNQPQHF. The DNA for the CDR3 is TGTGCCAGCAGCCCTGGGACAGGGCGACACAATCAGCCCCAGCATTTT.